The present T cell receptor beta chain was sequenced within a study of graft-versus-host responses after intestinal transplantation. Study details: Among the recipients, all got anti-thymocyte globulin induction and then tacrolimus and steroids for 3 to 4 years. General study findings and limits: Among circulating GvH clones, peak levels were associated with early post-transplant declines in HvG clones.

Graft material was processed, releasing intraepithelial and lamina propria lymphocytes. A word on this clone: What it binds is unknown.

Clones were sequenced by immunoSEQ multiplex PCR, and TCRdb holds only the in-frame ones, with some missing. This repertoire shows 60,000 to 75,000 clones, around 86% found once; its top ten account for 1.5% to 2%. The sequencing used ileum tissue, collected around 350 days after transplant. The origin of this receptor is a human patient who received an intestinal transplant, so some T cells may come from the graft donor.

DNA of the CDR3: TGCAGCGTTCCCCACCCAGGGGAGAGATGGGCATACAATGAGCAGTTCTTC. Translating it yields CSVPHPGERWAYNEQFF. The chain has TRBV29-1 and TRBJ2-1, with D possibly matching TRBD1 (6 bases). Germline V gene sequence: CDR1 SQVTM, CDR2 ANQGSEA. The CDR3 consists of 17 residues. Trimming left V 5 bases short and J 4 bases short, with 24 bases between.